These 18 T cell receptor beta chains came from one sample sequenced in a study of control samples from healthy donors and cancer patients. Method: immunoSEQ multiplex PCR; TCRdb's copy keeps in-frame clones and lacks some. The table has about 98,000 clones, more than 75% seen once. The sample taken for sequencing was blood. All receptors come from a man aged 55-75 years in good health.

The CDR3 DNA sequence: TGTGCCAGCAGTTACAGGGTAGGGGCTTTCTACGAGCAGTACTTC. Protein product: CASSYRVGAFYEQYF. The V gene is TRBV5-6, the J gene TRBJ2-7, with D perhaps matching TRBD1 (6 bases). Germline V CDR1 and CDR2: SGHDT, YYEEEE. V was pared by 5 bases and J by 3 bases, with 18 bases between. CDR3 length: 15 residues.

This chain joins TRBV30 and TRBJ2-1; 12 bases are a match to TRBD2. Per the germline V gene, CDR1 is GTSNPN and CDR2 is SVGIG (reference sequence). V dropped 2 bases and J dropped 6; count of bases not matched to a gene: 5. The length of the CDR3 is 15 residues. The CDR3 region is CAWSILAGGLNEQFF. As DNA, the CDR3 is TGTGCCTGGAGTATACTAGCGGGGGGCCTCAATGAGCAGTTCTTC.

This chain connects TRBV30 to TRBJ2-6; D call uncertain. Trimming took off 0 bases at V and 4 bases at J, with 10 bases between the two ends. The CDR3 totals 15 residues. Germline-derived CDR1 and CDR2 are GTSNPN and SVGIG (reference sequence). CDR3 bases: TGTGCCTGGAGTGTTGGCGGTAGCGGGGCCAACGTCCTGACTTTC. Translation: CAWSVGGSGANVLTF.

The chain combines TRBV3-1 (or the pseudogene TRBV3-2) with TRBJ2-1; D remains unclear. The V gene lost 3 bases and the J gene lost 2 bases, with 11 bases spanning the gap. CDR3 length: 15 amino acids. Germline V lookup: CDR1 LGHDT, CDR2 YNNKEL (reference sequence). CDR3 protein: CASSHLPRPYNEQFF. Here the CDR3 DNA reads TGTGCCAGCAGCCATCTCCCGCGACCCTACAATGAGCAGTTCTTC.

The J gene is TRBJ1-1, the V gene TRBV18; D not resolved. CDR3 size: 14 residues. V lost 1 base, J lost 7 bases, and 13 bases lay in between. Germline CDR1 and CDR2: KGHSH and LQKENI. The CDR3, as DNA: TGTGCCAGCTCACCACGGGCGGGTCAGGATGAAGCTTTCTTT. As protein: CASSPRAGQDEAFF.

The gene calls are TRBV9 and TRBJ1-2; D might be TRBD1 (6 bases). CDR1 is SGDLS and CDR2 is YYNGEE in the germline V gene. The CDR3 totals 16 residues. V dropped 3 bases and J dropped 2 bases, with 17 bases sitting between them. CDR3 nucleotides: TGTGCCAGCAGCGCCTCCCGGGACAAGGGGAACTATGGCTACACCTTC. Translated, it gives CASSASRDKGNYGYTF.

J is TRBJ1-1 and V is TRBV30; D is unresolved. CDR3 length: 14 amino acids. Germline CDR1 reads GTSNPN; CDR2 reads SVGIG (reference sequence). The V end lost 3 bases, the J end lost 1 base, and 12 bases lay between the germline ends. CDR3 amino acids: CAWRDRAPNTEAFF. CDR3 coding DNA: TGTGCCTGGAGGGACCGGGCCCCGAACACTGAAGCTTTCTTT.

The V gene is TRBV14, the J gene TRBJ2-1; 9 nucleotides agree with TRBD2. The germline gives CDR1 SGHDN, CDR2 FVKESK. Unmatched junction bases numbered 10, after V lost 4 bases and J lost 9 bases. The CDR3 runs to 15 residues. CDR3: CASSPTGLAVGEQFF. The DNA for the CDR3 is TGTGCCAGCAGCCCAACGGGACTAGCAGTTGGTGAGCAGTTCTTC. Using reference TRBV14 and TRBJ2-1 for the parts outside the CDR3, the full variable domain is EAGVTQFPSHSVIEKGQTVTLRCDPISGHDNLYWYRRVMGKEIKFLLHFVKESKQDESGMPNNRFLAERTGGTYSTLKVQPAELEDSGVYFCASSPTGLAVGEQFFGPGTRLTVL.

The CDR3 DNA sequence: TGTGCCAGCAGTGAAGCGGGGCAGGGGGACTCCTACGAGCAGTACTTC. This sequence encodes CASSEAGQGDSYEQYF. The rearrangement joins TRBV2 to TRBJ2-7, with 7 positions matching TRBD1. The trim removed 0 bases at V and 0 bases at J, leaving 5 bases unmatched. Germline V gene lookup returns CDR1 SNHLY and CDR2 FYNNEI. There are 16 residues in the CDR3.

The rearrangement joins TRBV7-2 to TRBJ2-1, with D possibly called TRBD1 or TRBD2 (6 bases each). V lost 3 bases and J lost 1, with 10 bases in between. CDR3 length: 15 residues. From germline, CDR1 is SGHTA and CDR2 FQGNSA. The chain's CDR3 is CASSFRGDSYNEQFF. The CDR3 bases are TGTGCCAGCAGCTTTAGGGGGGATTCCTACAATGAGCAGTTCTTC.

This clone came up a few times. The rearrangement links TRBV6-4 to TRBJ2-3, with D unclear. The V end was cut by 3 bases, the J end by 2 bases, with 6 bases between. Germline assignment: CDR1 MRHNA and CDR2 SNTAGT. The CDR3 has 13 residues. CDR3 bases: TGTGCCAGCAGTGATCGGACCACAGATACGCAGTATTTT. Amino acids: CASSDRTTDTQYF.

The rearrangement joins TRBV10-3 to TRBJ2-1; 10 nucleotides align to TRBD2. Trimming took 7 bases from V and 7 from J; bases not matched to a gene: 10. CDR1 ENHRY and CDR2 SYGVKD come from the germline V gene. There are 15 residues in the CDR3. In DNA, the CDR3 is TGTGCCATCAACAGGCTAGCGGGGGATTGGAATGAGCAGTTCTTC. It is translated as CAINRLAGDWNEQFF.

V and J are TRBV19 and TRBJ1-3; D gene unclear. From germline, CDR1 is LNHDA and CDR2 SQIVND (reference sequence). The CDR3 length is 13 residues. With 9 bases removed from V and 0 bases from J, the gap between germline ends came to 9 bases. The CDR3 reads CASLSLSGNTIYF. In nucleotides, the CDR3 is TGTGCCAGCCTGAGCCTCTCTGGAAACACCATATATTTT.

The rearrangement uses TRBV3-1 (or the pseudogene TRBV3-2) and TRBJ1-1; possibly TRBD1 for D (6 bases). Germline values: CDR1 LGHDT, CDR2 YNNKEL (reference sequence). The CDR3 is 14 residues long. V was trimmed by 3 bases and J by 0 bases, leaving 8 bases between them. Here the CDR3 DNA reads TGTGCCAGCAGCCACAGGGGATTGAACACTGAAGCTTTCTTT. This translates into CASSHRGLNTEAFF.

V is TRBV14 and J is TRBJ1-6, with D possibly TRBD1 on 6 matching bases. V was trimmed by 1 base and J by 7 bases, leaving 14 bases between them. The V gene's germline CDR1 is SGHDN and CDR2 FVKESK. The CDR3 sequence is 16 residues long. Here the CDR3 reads CASSQVGQGINSPLHF. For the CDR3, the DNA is TGTGCCAGCAGCCAAGTCGGTCAGGGGATCAATTCACCCCTCCACTTT.

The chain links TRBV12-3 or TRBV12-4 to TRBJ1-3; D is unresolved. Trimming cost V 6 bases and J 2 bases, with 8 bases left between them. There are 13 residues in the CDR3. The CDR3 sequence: CASSTAAGNTIYF. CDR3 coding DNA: TGTGCCAGCAGCACCGCAGCTGGAAACACCATATATTTT.

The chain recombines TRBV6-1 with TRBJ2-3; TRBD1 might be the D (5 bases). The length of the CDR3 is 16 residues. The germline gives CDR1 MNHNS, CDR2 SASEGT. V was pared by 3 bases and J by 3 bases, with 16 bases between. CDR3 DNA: TGTGCCAGCAGTGAGTATTCGGGTCCAGGGACAGATACGCAGTATTTT. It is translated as CASSEYSGPGTDTQYF.

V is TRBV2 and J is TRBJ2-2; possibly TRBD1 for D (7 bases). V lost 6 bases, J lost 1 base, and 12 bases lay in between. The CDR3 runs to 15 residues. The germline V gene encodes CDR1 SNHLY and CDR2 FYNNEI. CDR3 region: CASRGGQMNTGELFF. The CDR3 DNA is TGTGCCAGCAGGGGGGGACAGATGAACACCGGGGAGCTGTTTTTT.